Below are 21 T cell receptor beta chains sequenced from a single sample in a study of blood T cell repertoires in COVID-19. Sequencing was performed with immunoSEQ multiplex PCR; in TCRdb, only in-frame clones are kept and a portion is missing. This sample yields more than 400,000 clones, of which 87% are seen a single time; about 0.7% belongs to the top ten. Specimen: PBMCs or T cells enriched from blood (not recorded which). The receptors originated from a woman aged 18-35 years who had recovered from COVID-19.

The CDR3 sequence: CASGPTGSNQPQHF. The CDR3 nucleotides read TGTGCCAGCGGCCCTACAGGGTCAAATCAGCCCCAGCATTTT. The gene calls are TRBV19 and TRBJ1-5; weak D call: TRBD1 (6 bases). The CDR3 length is 14 residues. Trimming pared 9 bases from V and 4 bases from J, leaving 16 bases between. Germline-derived CDR1 and CDR2 are LNHDA and SQIVND (reference sequence).

The V and J genes are TRBV27 and TRBJ2-7; 7 bases fit TRBD1. In germline, CDR1 is MNHEY, CDR2 SMNVEV (reference sequence). This CDR3 has 17 residues. V lost 5 bases to trimming and J lost 0 bases; unmatched junction nucleotides: 13. CDR3 DNA: TGTGCCAGCAGTCCATTCGTTAATCGGGACAGCTCCTACGAGCAGTACTTC. It encodes CASSPFVNRDSSYEQYF.

The rearrangement links TRBV19 to TRBJ1-5; 9 positions agree with TRBD1. This CDR3 has 15 residues. CDR1 LNHDA and CDR2 SQIVND come from the germline V gene (reference sequence). J was trimmed by 0 bases and V by 6 bases; bases with no gene match: 3. The CDR3 DNA follows: TGTGCCAGTAGCTCGGGACAGGGTAGCAATCAGCCCCAGCATTTT. It specifies CASSSGQGSNQPQHF.

The chain joins TRBV18 to TRBJ1-5; the D is unclear. With 0 bases removed from V and 3 bases from J, the gap between germline ends came to 12 bases. The CDR3 spans 16 residues. Germline loops: CDR1 KGHSH, CDR2 LQKENI. Here the CDR3 DNA reads TGTGCCAGCTCACCACCTGGCCGGGTTATCAATCAGCCCCAGCATTTT. As protein: CASSPPGRVINQPQHF.

The J gene is TRBJ1-4, the V gene TRBV5-4; no clear D gene. V was trimmed by 1 base and J by 8 bases, leaving 6 bases between them. CDR3 length equals 12 residues. Germline V lookup: CDR1 SGHNT, CDR2 YYREEE (reference sequence). The CDR3 nucleotides are TGTGCCAGCAGCTTGTCTGGCGAAAAACTGTTTTTT. Its translation is CASSLSGEKLFF. Drawing the rest from reference TRBV5-4 and TRBJ1-4, the complete variable domain is ETGVTQSPTHLIKTRGQQVTLRCSSQSGHNTVSWYQQALGQGPQFIFQYYREEENGRGNFPPRFSGLQFPNYSSELNVNALELDDSALYLCASSLSGEKLFFGSGTQLSVL.

The V and J genes are TRBV5-1 and TRBJ1-1; D remains ambiguous. Germline V gives CDR1 SGHRS, CDR2 YFSETQ. This CDR3 is built from 14 residues. Trimming cost V 1 base and J 4 bases, with 11 bases left between them. Written as DNA, the CDR3 is TGCGCCAGCAGCTTGTCGGGAGGAGTCACTGAAGCTTTCTTT. It is translated as CASSLSGGVTEAFF.

The gene calls are TRBV11-2 and TRBJ1-1, with unresolved D. CDR1 is SGHAT and CDR2 is FQNNGV in the germline V gene. This CDR3 comprises 13 residues. Trimming took 5 bases from V and 0 from J, leaving 7 bases between them. CDR3 loop: CASSLGLNTEAFF. The CDR3, as DNA: TGTGCCAGCAGCCTAGGGCTGAACACTGAAGCTTTCTTT.

J is TRBJ1-2 and V is TRBV5-6; 10 bases match TRBD1. V gave up 5 bases and J gave up 5 bases; unmatched junction bases: 6. Germline CDR1 is SGHDT and CDR2 is YYEEEE. The length of the CDR3 is 14 residues. The CDR3 DNA follows: TGTGCCAGCAGTTCAAGGACAGGGGGATATGGCTACACCTTC. Protein sequence: CASSSRTGGYGYTF.

The V and J genes are TRBV5-1 and TRBJ2-7, with 8 bases fitting TRBD1. The CDR3 length is 12 residues. Germline CDR1 and CDR2: SGHRS and YFSETQ. With V trimmed by 4 bases and J by 5 bases, 2 bases remained unmatched. In DNA, the CDR3 is TGCGCCAGCAGCCTGACAGGGGACGAGCAGTACTTC. This sequence encodes CASSLTGDEQYF.

This chain connects TRBV15 to TRBJ1-5; D may be TRBD1 (6 bases). The CDR3 runs 16 residues. Germline lookup yields CDR1 LNHNV and CDR2 YYDKDF (reference sequence). Trimming took 1 base from V and 0 from J, leaving 10 bases between them. CDR3 sequence: CATSRGTVNSNQPQHF. CDR3 in DNA: TGTGCCACCAGCAGAGGGACAGTCAATAGCAATCAGCCCCAGCATTTT.

The CDR3 loop is CASAPDRGTPAGELFF. CDR3 sequence (DNA): TGTGCTAGTGCCCCCGACCGGGGGACTCCGGCGGGGGAGCTGTTTTTT. The rearrangement uses TRBV12-5 and TRBJ2-2; tentative D call: TRBD2 (6 bases). The CDR3 spans 16 residues. Germline V gene sequence: CDR1 LGHNT, CDR2 FRNRAP. Between the trimmed V and J ends, which lost 7 bases and 8 bases, there was a span of 23 bases.

The V gene is TRBV28, the J gene TRBJ2-2; TRBD1 agrees at 8 bases. The CDR3 runs 15 residues. The J segment lost 6 bases and the V segment lost 8 bases, leaving 11 bases of the junction unmatched. Per germline, CDR1 MDHEN and CDR2 SYDVKM. The CDR3 is CASGSGQGSPGELFF. The CDR3 nucleotides are TGTGCCAGCGGATCCGGACAGGGATCCCCCGGGGAGCTGTTTTTT.

This clone came up once. This chain connects TRBV19 to TRBJ1-2; 7 bases line up with TRBD1. Germline CDR1 and CDR2: LNHDA and SQIVND (reference sequence). J lost 4 bases, V lost 5 bases, and 13 bases had no gene match. The CDR3 extends over 16 amino acids. CDR3: CASSARDSPQLYGYTF. CDR3 sequence (DNA): TGTGCCAGTAGTGCCAGGGACAGTCCTCAACTCTATGGCTACACCTTC.

The V call is TRBV7-2, the J call TRBJ1-4; D is uncertain. V lost 3 bases, J lost 6 bases, and 11 bases lay in between. The CDR3 is 14 amino acids. CDR1 SGHTA and CDR2 FQGNSA come from the germline V gene. Written as DNA, the CDR3 is TGTGCCAGCAGCTTTGGAGGTGGGGATGAAAAACTGTTTTTT. It is translated as CASSFGGGDEKLFF.

The V gene is TRBV5-6, the J gene TRBJ2-5; TRBD1 aligns across 7 bases. Germline V CDR1 and CDR2: SGHDT, YYEEEE. Germline trimming cut 3 bases from V and 2 bases from J; bases unmatched to any gene: 10. The CDR3 loop spans 16 amino acids. The CDR3 spells CASSSYTPGQQETQYF. The CDR3 bases are TGTGCCAGCAGCTCCTACACACCGGGACAGCAAGAGACCCAGTACTTC.

The table lists this clone with a few counts. The genes are TRBV7-9 and TRBJ2-1; possibly TRBD2 for D (5 bases). Germline lookup yields CDR1 SEHNR and CDR2 FQNEAQ (reference sequence). V lost 1 base and J lost 7, with 11 bases in between. The length of the CDR3 is 14 residues. The CDR3 sequence is CASSLDHGLNEQFF. CDR3 nucleotide sequence: TGTGCCAGCAGCTTAGATCACGGACTTAATGAGCAGTTCTTC.

This clone was observed a handful of times. The J gene is TRBJ1-1, the V gene TRBV9, with 12 nucleotides matching TRBD1. The CDR3 is 14 amino acids. Germline CDR1 SGDLS, CDR2 YYNGEE. Unmatched junction bases numbered 7, after V lost 3 bases and J lost 10 bases. The CDR3: CASSEGTGGDTAFF. DNA of the CDR3: TGTGCCAGCAGCGAAGGGACAGGGGGCGACACAGCTTTCTTT.

This chain links TRBV2 with TRBJ1-5, with a possible D match to TRBD1 (5 bases). The CDR3 is 13 residues long. CDR1 and CDR2 from the germline V gene are SNHLY and FYNNEI. The germline V and J ends were trimmed by 5 bases and 4 bases, with 9 bases remaining between them. The DNA for the CDR3 is TGTGCCAGCAGTTGGGCAGGGAATCAGCCCCAGCATTTT. It translates to CASSWAGNQPQHF. Complete variable domain (other parts from reference TRBV2 and TRBJ1-5): EPEVTQTPSHQVTQMGQEVILRCVPISNHLYFYWYRQILGQKVEFLVSFYNNEISEKSEIFDDQFSVERPDGSNFTLKIRSTKLEDSAMYFCASSWAGNQPQHFGDGTRLSIL.

The CDR3 loop reads CATSRDSLADTQYF. CDR3 in DNA: TGTGCCACCAGCAGAGATAGTCTAGCAGATACGCAGTATTTT. This chain links TRBV15 with TRBJ2-3, with D unclear. This CDR3 has 14 amino acids. Germline V gives CDR1 LNHNV, CDR2 YYDKDF (reference sequence). V was cut by 0 bases and J by 4 bases, with 8 bases left in between.

The gene calls are TRBV7-2 and TRBJ1-4; perhaps TRBD1 as D (5 bases). The CDR3 is 15 residues long. Germline loops: CDR1 SGHTA, CDR2 FQGNSA. Trimming removed 1 base at V and 11 bases at J, with 17 bases between. The DNA for the CDR3 is TGTGCCAGCAGCTTAGGCGGCAGGGAAATTGGGAAACTGTTTTTT. Translated, it gives CASSLGGREIGKLFF.

Only one count was recorded for this clone. The chain carries TRBV5-4 and TRBJ2-3, with TRBD2 identical over 11 bases. CDR3 length: 15 amino acids. V trimming: 4 bases; J trimming: 2 bases; junction bases outside the gene matches: 3. Per germline, CDR1 SGHNT and CDR2 YYREEE (reference sequence). The CDR3 protein is CASSRLAGFTDTQYF. As DNA, the CDR3 is TGTGCCAGCAGCCGACTAGCGGGGTTCACAGATACGCAGTATTTT.